These T cell receptor beta chains were read from a single sample in a study of beta chain features in type 1 diabetes. Sequenced by immunoSEQ multiplex PCR; TCRdb stores in-frame clones only, minus some. The sample comprises 150,000 or so clones, just over 9% of which are singletons, and roughly 0.7% rests with the top ten. The sequenced sample was central memory CD4+ T cells from blood. These receptors were obtained from a man aged 18 to 30 in good health. Each CDR3 is given with its conserved first and last residue. D genes are given only for firm matches. Clone size appears in some rows only: once, few, many, or a class for an expanded clone.

CDR3nt	CDR3aa	v_gene	abundance	d_gene	j_gene
TGTGCCAGCGGTAGCGGAATAGGAGAGACCCAGTACTTC	CASGSGIGETQYF	TRBV25-1	NA	NA	TRBJ2-5
TGTGCCAGCAGCCCGGGGTGGGCGGGACGCACAGATACGCAGTATTTT	CASSPGWAGRTDTQYF	TRBV7-2	few	NA	TRBJ2-3
TGTGCCAGCAGTGAACCCGGGACAGACTCCTACAATGAGCAGTTCTTC	CASSEPGTDSYNEQFF	TRBV25-1	NA	TRBD1	TRBJ2-1
TGTGCCAGCAGCCGTAATAGCGGGGAAGGCGAGCAGTACTTC	CASSRNSGEGEQYF	TRBV7-8	few	TRBD2	TRBJ2-7
TGTGCCAGCAGCAATCGACAGGGCCACAATGAGCAGTTCTTC	CASSNRQGHNEQFF	TRBV13	NA	TRBD1	TRBJ2-1
TGTGCCAGCAGCTTAGCGGGGGAGACCCAGTACTTC	CASSLAGETQYF	TRBV11-2	few	NA	TRBJ2-5
TGCGCCAGCAGCGTACGGGGTGCGGAGCTGTTTTTT	CASSVRGAELFF	TRBV6-5	few	NA	TRBJ2-2
TGTGCCAGCAGCCGGCAAGGACAGTCCTACGAGCAGTACTTC	CASSRQGQSYEQYF	TRBV7-8	NA	NA	TRBJ2-7
TGCAGCCTTGGGACAGACTATGGCTACACCTTC	CSLGTDYGYTF	TRBV29-1	few	TRBD1	TRBJ1-2
TGTGCCAGCAGCTTAGACAGGGTAGATGGCTACACCTTC	CASSLDRVDGYTF	TRBV5-4	few	TRBD1	TRBJ1-2
TGTGCCAGCAGCGTTCCACCGGGACAGGAACGATATGGCTACACCTTC	CASSVPPGQERYGYTF	TRBV7-2	NA	TRBD1	TRBJ1-2
TGCAGCGTTGTGGTCTTTGGGGGGGGGAATCAGCCCCAGCATTTT	CSVVVFGGGNQPQHF	TRBV29-1	few	NA	TRBJ1-5
TGTGCCAGCAAACCGGACAAGGCTTATCAGCCCCAGCATTTT	CASKPDKAYQPQHF	TRBV27	NA	NA	TRBJ1-5
TGTGCCAGCAGCTTAGCGCGGCTAGCGGGAACAGATACGCAGTATTTT	CASSLARLAGTDTQYF	TRBV11-2	NA	TRBD2	TRBJ2-3
TGTGCCAGTAGCCGTTGGGGGGACAGCTCCTACGAGCAGTACTTC	CASSRWGDSSYEQYF	TRBV19	few	NA	TRBJ2-7
TGTGCCAGCAGCGGTCGGGGGAGTGAAGAAAAACTGTTTTTT	CASSGRGSEEKLFF	TRBV9	NA	NA	TRBJ1-4
TGTGCCAGCAGAGCCGACAGTCACCAAGAGACCCAGTACTTC	CASRADSHQETQYF	TRBV6-6	NA	NA	TRBJ2-5
TGTGCCAGCAGCGTACGGGACAGCCCCTACGAGCAGTACTTC	CASSVRDSPYEQYF	TRBV5-4	few	TRBD1	TRBJ2-7
TGTGCCTGGGCCCTCCCGCGGGTCCGCACCGGGGAGCTGTTTTTT	CAWALPRVRTGELFF	TRBV30	NA	NA	TRBJ2-2
TGTGCCAGCTCACCGGACAGATCTTATAATTCACCCCTCCACTTT	CASSPDRSYNSPLHF	TRBV18	few	NA	TRBJ1-6
TGCGCCAGCAGCCAAGAATTCGGTCCTCTCTATGACTACACCTTC	CASSQEFGPLYDYTF	TRBV4-3	NA	NA	TRBJ1-2
TGTGCCAGCAGCTTGGCCTTGGGGGGATCTTCTCGAGAGACCCAGTACTTC	CASSLALGGSSRETQYF	TRBV5-6	NA	NA	TRBJ2-5
TGTGCCAGCTCAACCACGGACACCCAAAACATTCAGTACTTC	CASSTTDTQNIQYF	TRBV18	NA	NA	TRBJ2-4
TGTGCCAGCAGCCAGGGGAACTATGGCTACACCTTC	CASSQGNYGYTF	TRBV6-4	NA	NA	TRBJ1-2
TGCAGCGTTGAAGGCGGGGGGAACACTGAAGCTTTCTTT	CSVEGGGNTEAFF	TRBV29-1	many	NA	TRBJ1-1
TGTGCCAGCAGTTCCGACAGGGTGGGCTATAATTCACCCCTCCACTTT	CASSSDRVGYNSPLHF	TRBV28	few	TRBD1	TRBJ1-6
TGCGCCAGCAGCCAAGATCCATCTGGAAACACCATATATTTT	CASSQDPSGNTIYF	TRBV4-1	NA	NA	TRBJ1-3
TGTGCCAGCAGGCAGGGGAGTTACGAGCAGTACTTC	CASRQGSYEQYF	TRBV2	few	NA	TRBJ2-7
TGTGCCAGCAGCTTAAGTTCAGGCAGGGGGTTCGACGAGCAGTACTTC	CASSLSSGRGFDEQYF	TRBV7-9	few	TRBD1	TRBJ2-7
TGTGCCAGCTCACCCCGGACTAACGAAGAGACCCAGTACTTC	CASSPRTNEETQYF	TRBV18	NA	NA	TRBJ2-5
TGTGCCAGCAGCCTGACTAGCGGGGCCCAGGGTGAGCAGTTCTTC	CASSLTSGAQGEQFF	TRBV7-2	NA	TRBD2	TRBJ2-1
TGTGCCAGCAGTGACCGGGGGGCGCTTGGCAATCAGCCCCAGCATTTT	CASSDRGALGNQPQHF	TRBV6-1	NA	NA	TRBJ1-5
TGTGCCAGCAGCCCGACTAGCGGGGGGTTCTATACGCAGTATTTT	CASSPTSGGFYTQYF	TRBV7-2	NA	TRBD2	TRBJ2-3
TGCGCCAGCACCTTGACAGGGAGCTCCTACAATGAGCAGTTCTTC	CASTLTGSSYNEQFF	TRBV5-1	few	TRBD1	TRBJ2-1
TGCGCCAGCAGCCCCCGGACACAGGGCTCTGGAAACACCATATATTTT	CASSPRTQGSGNTIYF	TRBV4-3	NA	NA	TRBJ1-3
TGTGCCAGCAGTTACGGGACACGGACTAGCACAGATACGCAGTATTTT	CASSYGTRTSTDTQYF	TRBV6-5	few	NA	TRBJ2-3
TGTGCCAGCAGCTTACAGGGGGCGGAAGAGACCCAGTACTTC	CASSLQGAEETQYF	TRBV5-4	few	TRBD1	TRBJ2-5
TGTGCCAGCATCCAAACCTGGGACAGGCTTAAGGGGACAATTGAGCAGTTCTTC	CASIQTWDRLKGTIEQFF	TRBV9	NA	TRBD1	TRBJ2-1
TGTGCCAGTGCCCAGGGCGGGGGCTCCTACGAGCAGTACTTC	CASAQGGGSYEQYF	TRBV19	NA	TRBD2	TRBJ2-7
TGTGCCAGCAGCTTAGGGCAGGCCCGCACAGATACGCAGTATTTT	CASSLGQARTDTQYF	TRBV7-3	NA	NA	TRBJ2-3